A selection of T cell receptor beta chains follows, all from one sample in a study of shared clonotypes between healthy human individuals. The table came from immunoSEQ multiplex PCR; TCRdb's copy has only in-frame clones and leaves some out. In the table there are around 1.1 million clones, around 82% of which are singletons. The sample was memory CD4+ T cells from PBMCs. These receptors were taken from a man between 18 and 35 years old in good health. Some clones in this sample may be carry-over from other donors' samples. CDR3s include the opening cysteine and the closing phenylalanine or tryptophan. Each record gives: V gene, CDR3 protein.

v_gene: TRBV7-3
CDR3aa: CAHNEKLFF

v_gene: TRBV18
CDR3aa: CASSSTWVGETQYF

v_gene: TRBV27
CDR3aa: CASTRAGAYNEQFF

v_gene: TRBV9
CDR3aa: CASRIIPLGPSSSGANVLTF

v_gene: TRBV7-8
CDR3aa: CASSSRQGAGETQYF

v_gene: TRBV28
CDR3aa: CASSLEAEAFF

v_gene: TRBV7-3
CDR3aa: CASSTGEANYGYTF

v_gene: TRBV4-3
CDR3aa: CASSQGTLGFETDTQYF

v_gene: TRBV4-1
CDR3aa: CASSQVDLSYGYTF

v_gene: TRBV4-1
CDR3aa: CASSRAGPGELFF

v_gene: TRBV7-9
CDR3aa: CASSLVGTYEQYF

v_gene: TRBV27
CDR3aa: CASRLRLAGYNEQFF